The 18 T cell receptor beta chains in this list originate from one sample, sequenced in a study of prognosis after radiotherapy for stage I lung cancer. From genomic DNA, TCR beta CDR3 was amplified by two-round multiplex PCR. Primers specific to each TRBV and TRBJ gene were used in first-round PCR. From the multiplex PCR reads, TCRdb called clonotypes with MiXCR, one entry per CDR3 protein. Among approximately 17,000 distinct CDR3 sequences listed, over 25% were seen once. The sample was PBMCs, taken before or after stereotactic body radiation therapy (not recorded which). These receptors were taken from a donor over 45 with non-small cell lung cancer.

Of note for this clonotype: A read error may explain this, as a much larger clone is one base away. V usage is TRBV12-3 or TRBV12-4 and J usage is TRBJ1-1, with D perhaps matching TRBD1 (5 bases). The CDR3 spans 15 residues. The chain's CDR3 is CASSSGGAVNAEAFF. The CDR3 DNA sequence: TGTGCCAGCAGCTCAGGAGGGGCCGTGAACGCTGAAGCTTTCTTT.

A remark on this clonotype: With a much larger clone just one base away, this may be a read error. The chain recombines TRBV27 with TRBJ2-5; 8 bases are a match to TRBD1. Germline values: CDR1 MNHEY, CDR2 SMNVEV (reference sequence). CDR3 length: 14 residues. The CDR3 protein is CASSRMGQEETKHF. DNA for the CDR3: TGTGCCAGCAGCCGGATGGGACAGGAAGAGACCAAGCACTTC.

This clonotype was observed at least ten times. The rearrangement uses TRBV14 and TRBJ2-5; no firm D call. CDR1 is SGHDN, CDR2 FVKESK, per germline. The CDR3 is made up of 11 amino acids. V dropped 3 bases and J dropped 5 bases, with 4 bases sitting between them. The CDR3 spells CASSHAETQYF. The CDR3 bases are TGTGCCAGCAGCCACGCCGAGACCCAGTACTTC.

This clonotype was recorded at least ten times. The chain combines TRBV24-1 with TRBJ2-7; D may correspond to TRBD1 or TRBD2 (5 bases each). Trimming removed 6 bases from V and 1 base from J, with 15 bases in between. The CDR3 sequence is 15 residues long. Looked up from germline, CDR1 is KGHDR and CDR2 is SFDVKD. The CDR3 loop reads CATSSTGTGSYEQYF. In nucleotides, the CDR3 is TGTGCCACCAGTTCCACCGGGACGGGGTCCTACGAGCAGTACTTC.

Concerning this clonotype: It may be a read error: a sequence one base away is much more abundant. The chain combines TRBV6-5 with TRBJ2-2; 9 nucleotides match TRBD2. This CDR3 region has 18 residues. Germline trimming cut 2 bases from V and 5 bases from J; bases unmatched to any gene: 12. Looked up from germline, CDR1 is MNHEY and CDR2 is SVGAGI. The CDR3 DNA reads as TGTGCCAGCAGTTACCAAGGGCGGGGGCGGGGGGGGACCGGGGAGCTGTTTTTT. Protein sequence: CASSYQGRGRGGTGELFF.

The chain links TRBV29-1 to TRBJ2-7; weak D call: TRBD2 (5 bases). The CDR3 sequence is 15 residues long. The V end was cut by 7 bases, the J end by 0 bases, with 19 bases between. Germline CDR1 and CDR2: SQVTM and ANQGSEA. The CDR3 region is CSAKVPGKGSYEQYF. CDR3 nucleotides: TGCAGCGCAAAGGTTCCGGGAAAAGGCTCCTACGAGCAGTACTTC.

CDR3 residues: CAKPDPKGGGSPHYQYF. The CDR3 nucleotides read TGTGCGAAACCCGACCCGAAAGGGGGCGGGAGTCCCCACTATCAGTACTTC. The rearrangement uses TRBV27 and TRBJ2-7, with D tentatively TRBD1 or TRBD2 (7 bases each). The CDR3 extends over 17 amino acids. Germline CDR1 reads MNHEY; CDR2 reads SMNVEV (reference sequence).

Ten or more counts support this clonotype. The chain couples TRBV18 to TRBJ2-3, with TRBD1 matching over 7 bases. CDR3 length: 15 amino acids. CDR1 and CDR2 (germline): KGHSH, LQKENI. J lost 1 base, V lost 3 bases, and 4 bases had no gene match. The CDR3, as DNA: TGTGCCAGCTCACCTTACAGGGGTGGCACAGATACGCAGTATTTT. Translation: CASSPYRGGTDTQYF.

This clonotype was seen ten or more times. The gene calls are TRBV5-4 and TRBJ2-6, with D uncertain. V lost 0 bases, J lost 2 bases, and 6 bases lay in between. CDR3 size: 15 residues. CDR1 is SGHNT and CDR2 is YYREEE in the germline V gene (reference sequence). Here the CDR3 DNA reads TGTGCCAGCAGCTTGGGGGAAGCTGGGGCCAACGTCCTGACTTTC. Translated: CASSLGEAGANVLTF.

With regard to this clonotype: A far larger clone is one base from this, pointing to a likely read error. The chain has TRBV6-1 and TRBJ1-2; 7 bases fit TRBD1. There are 14 residues in the CDR3. Germline-derived CDR1 and CDR2 are MNHNS and SASEGT. Here the CDR3 DNA reads TGTGCCTGCAGTTACACGACAGGGCAGGCTGGCTACACCTTC. Translated: CACSYTTGQAGYTF.

The sample holds many counts of this clonotype. The rearrangement uses TRBV20-1 and TRBJ2-1; no firm D call. V was cut by 3 bases and J by 5 bases, with 11 bases left in between. Germline V gives CDR1 DFQATT, CDR2 SNEGSKA (reference sequence). This CDR3 has 13 amino acids. The CDR3 loop is CSASHIRHNEQFF. CDR3 coding DNA: TGCAGTGCTAGTCATATCCGCCACAATGAGCAGTTCTTC.

This clonotype is medium-sized. The V gene is TRBV6-1, the J gene TRBJ2-1; 12 bases agree with TRBD2. The V gene end was trimmed by 5 bases and the J gene end by 4 bases; junction bases not matched to a gene: 6. The CDR3 has 16 residues. Germline V lookup: CDR1 MNHNS, CDR2 SASEGT. The CDR3 here is CASSIRLAGVYNEQFF. The CDR3 nucleotides are TGTGCCAGCAGTATCAGACTAGCGGGAGTATACAATGAGCAGTTCTTC.

This clonotype is judged medium-sized. This chain joins TRBV12-3 or TRBV12-4 and TRBJ1-1; TRBD1 matches at 7 bases. This CDR3 has 13 amino acids. The V and J ends lost 3 bases and 5 bases, in that order; junction bases with no gene match: 3. In DNA form, the CDR3 reads TGTGCCAGCAGTTTGACAGGGAGGACTGAAGCTTTCTTT. Translation gives CASSLTGRTEAFF.

This clonotype was counted only a few times. This likely stems from a read error, as it lies one base from a far larger clone. This rearrangement joins TRBV6-2 or TRBV6-3 to TRBJ2-1, with D unclear. The CDR3 is 12 amino acids. Germline V gene lookup returns CDR1 MNHEY and CDR2 SVGEGT. The CDR3 reads CASSVIGNGQFF. The CDR3 nucleotides are TGTGCCAGCAGTGTTATAGGCAATGGGCAGTTCTTC.

This clonotype was seen ten or more times. This sequence joins TRBV28 and TRBJ2-1; 10 nucleotides match TRBD2. CDR1 is MDHEN and CDR2 is SYDVKM in the germline V gene. V lost 3 bases to trimming and J lost 6 bases; unmatched junction nucleotides: 2. The CDR3 extends over 14 amino acids. The CDR3 sequence: CASSFASGSNEQFF. DNA for the CDR3: TGTGCCAGCAGTTTTGCTAGCGGGAGCAATGAGCAGTTCTTC. Full variable domain (rest looked up from reference TRBV28 and TRBJ2-1): DVKVTQSSRYLVKRTGEKVFLECVQDMDHENMFWYRQDPGLGLRLIYFSYDVKMKEKGDIPEGYSVSREKKERFSLILESASTNQTSMYLCASSFASGSNEQFFGPGTRLTVL.

This clonotype was counted ten times or more. The chain links TRBV6-2 or TRBV6-3 to TRBJ1-5; D unresolved. Germline V gives CDR1 MNHEY, CDR2 SVGEGT. CDR3 length: 12 amino acids. Trimming left V 11 bases short and J 1 base short, with 9 bases between. As DNA, the CDR3 is TGTGCCGTCGCGGTGAGCAATCAGCCCCAGCATTTT. Protein: CAVAVSNQPQHF.

About this clonotype: A read error is the likely source, as a far larger clone sits one nucleotide away. The genes are TRBV2 and TRBJ1-1; D call uncertain. With 6 bases removed from V and 5 bases from J, the gap between germline ends came to 16 bases. This CDR3 has 14 residues. The germline gives CDR1 SNHLY, CDR2 FYNNEI. The CDR3 DNA is TGTGCCAGCAGCCCGCTGGGAGGTTTGACTGAAGCTTTCTTT. Its protein product is CASSPLGGLTEAFF.

This clonotype is labeled as medium-sized (0.01 to 0.1%). The chain couples TRBV12-3 or TRBV12-4 to TRBJ2-7; D is possibly TRBD1 or TRBD2 (5 bases each). The CDR3 spans 14 residues. Between the trimmed V and J ends, which lost 2 bases and 11 bases, there was a span of 19 bases. CDR3 loop: CASSLSGRESRKYF. CDR3 DNA sequence: TGTGCCAGCAGTTTAAGTGGCAGGGAGTCTCGTAAGTACTTC.